The 27 T cell receptor beta chains presented below share a single source sample, sequenced in a study of T-cell memory formation after mild COVID-19. In TCRdb, the 5' RACE reads were re-called with MiXCR into one record per CDR3 protein. The sample yields approximately 60,000 distinct CDR3 sequences, around 10% seen once. The sequencing input was PBMCs or a T cell subset sorted from them (not recorded which). Source of these receptors: a man aged 18 to 29 who had mild COVID-19 (a few samples of this study predate the infection). Cell type and time point are not known.

This clonotype was picked up many times. This chain joins TRBV12-3 or TRBV12-4 and TRBJ2-3, with 7 bases that match TRBD2. The CDR3 loop spans 16 amino acids. The V segment lost 6 bases and the J segment 5 bases; nucleotides outside the gene matches: 14. CDR3 coding DNA: TGTGCCAGCAGCCCCCGGATGGGGGGGGGAGGAGATACGCAGTATTTT. It translates to CASSPRMGGGGDTQYF.

This clonotype has at least ten counts. CDR3 in DNA: TGTGCCAGCAGTGAACTCCCAGGGGGAAACACCGGGGAGCTGTTTTTT. It is translated as CASSELPGGNTGELFF. V gene TRBV2 combines with J gene TRBJ2-2; the match to TRBD1 covers 7 bases. The germline gives CDR1 SNHLY, CDR2 FYNNEI. The junction had 5 bases not matched to a gene; V was cut back by 2 bases and J by 2 bases. The CDR3 sequence is 16 residues long.

The chain is built from TRBV19 and TRBJ1-5; D ambiguous. The V and J ends lost 0 bases and 7 bases respectively, with 7 bases between them. CDR1 is LNHDA, CDR2 SQIVND, per germline (reference sequence). The CDR3 loop spans 13 amino acids. In nucleotides, the CDR3 is TGTGCCAGTAGTATAGATCCGTGGCAGCCCCAGCATTTT. It yields the protein CASSIDPWQPQHF.

The chain uses TRBV3-1 and TRBJ2-2; D unclear. The CDR3 is 14 residues long. Germline V gives CDR1 LGHDT, CDR2 YNNKEL (reference sequence). Trimming stripped 3 bases from V and 0 bases from J, with 5 bases between. CDR3 residues: CASSQGSNTGELFF. CDR3 in DNA: TGTGCCAGCAGCCAGGGATCGAACACCGGGGAGCTGTTTTTT.

The rearrangement joins TRBV7-2 to TRBJ2-3; TRBD2 matches at 10 bases. With 5 bases clipped from V and 2 bases from J, the junction kept 7 bases outside the gene matches. The CDR3 runs to 16 residues. The germline gives CDR1 SGHTA, CDR2 FQGNSA. CDR3 amino acids: CASSPEGLAFTDTQYF. The CDR3 DNA follows: TGTGCCAGCAGCCCAGAGGGACTAGCGTTCACAGATACGCAGTATTTT.

The chain has TRBV9 and TRBJ1-4, with unresolved D. The germline CDR1 and CDR2 sequences are SGDLS and YYNGEE. This CDR3 region has 14 residues. Trimming removed 3 bases at V and 0 bases at J, with 6 bases between. This chain's CDR3 is CASSDRATNEKLFF. The CDR3 DNA reads TGTGCCAGCAGCGACAGAGCAACTAATGAAAAACTGTTTTTT.

This clonotype showed up just a few times. The chain is built from TRBV5-1 and TRBJ2-1, with D possibly matching TRBD1 (6 bases). The V and J ends lost 6 bases and 4 bases respectively, with 17 bases between them. The germline V gene has CDR1 SGHRS and CDR2 YFSETQ. The CDR3 is made up of 15 amino acids. CDR3 nucleotide sequence: TGCGCCAGCAAACTGGCCGGAGGACAGTACAATGAGCAGTTCTTC. This gives the protein CASKLAGGQYNEQFF. The entire variable domain, with the rest obtained from reference TRBV5-1 and TRBJ2-1, is as follows: KAGVTQTPRYLIKTRGQQVTLSCSPISGHRSVSWYQQTPGQGLQFLFEYFSETQRNKGNFPGRFSGRQFSNSRSEMNVSTLELGDSALYLCASKLAGGQYNEQFFGPGTRLTVL.

This clonotype was found a few times. J is TRBJ1-2 and V is TRBV18, with D uncertain. Trimming stripped 3 bases from V and 3 bases from J, with 5 bases between. This CDR3 contains 12 residues. The germline gives CDR1 KGHSH, CDR2 LQKENI. The CDR3 DNA sequence: TGTGCCAGCTCACCCGCAGACTATGGCTACACCTTC. Protein product: CASSPADYGYTF. The full variable domain, in which reference TRBV18 and TRBJ1-2 provide the parts outside the CDR3, is NAGVMQNPRHLVRRRGQEARLRCSPMKGHSHVYWYRQLPEEGLKFMVYLQKENIIDESGMPKERFSAEFPKEGPSILRIQQVVRGDSAAYFCASSPADYGYTFGSGTRLTVV.

The rearrangement links TRBV4-2 to TRBJ2-3; D is undetermined. Deletions cut 1 base from V and 0 bases from J, with 11 bases between. CDR3 size: 16 residues. CDR1 and CDR2 from the germline V gene are LGHNA and YNFKEQ. The CDR3 loop reads CASSQGLTPSTDTQYF. Written as DNA, the CDR3 is TGTGCCAGCAGCCAAGGACTGACCCCTAGCACAGATACGCAGTATTTT.

The chain joins TRBV7-2 to TRBJ2-1, with D possibly being TRBD2 (6 bases). The germline V gene has CDR1 SGHTA and CDR2 FQGNSA. With 1 base removed from V and 13 bases from J, the gap between germline ends came to 17 bases. There are 14 residues in the CDR3. In DNA, the CDR3 is TGTGCCAGCAGCTTAGGGGGCCCCCGGGACTTTCAGTTCTTC. Its translation: CASSLGGPRDFQFF.

Comment on this clonotype: Sequence at one end of the junction differs from germline and may be a read error. The chain combines TRBV20-1 with TRBJ2-1; a weak D match, TRBD1 (5 bases). Germline V lookup: CDR1 DFQATT, CDR2 SNEGSKA (reference sequence). This CDR3 is 9 amino acids long. CDR3 nucleotides: TGCAGTGCGGGGCCTCGCCTGGTCTTC. Encoded protein: CSAGPRLVF.

This sequence joins TRBV18 and TRBJ1-2, with a weak D call TRBD1 (6 bases). The V and J ends lost 3 bases and 5 bases respectively, with 16 bases between them. Germline V lookup: CDR1 KGHSH, CDR2 LQKENI. This CDR3 comprises 15 residues. The CDR3, as DNA: TGTGCCAGCTCACCGTCGGGGGCCTTGGGGTATGGCTACACCTTC. Amino acid sequence: CASSPSGALGYGYTF.

V gene TRBV9 combines with J gene TRBJ2-7, with D possibly matching TRBD1 (5 bases). Germline CDR1 SGDLS, CDR2 YYNGEE. The CDR3 loop spans 14 amino acids. Deletions cut 0 bases from V and 3 bases from J, with 10 bases between. The CDR3 DNA reads as TGTGCCAGCAGCGTAGGCCCCGACAGCTACGAGCAGTACTTC. Translation gives CASSVGPDSYEQYF.

A few counts support this clonotype. J is TRBJ2-6 and V is TRBV12-3 or TRBV12-4; D may correspond to TRBD1 or TRBD2 (5 bases each). The germline V and J ends were trimmed by 10 bases and 2 bases, with 9 bases remaining between them. This CDR3 has 13 amino acids. The CDR3 coding sequence is TGTGCCAAAACGGGACCTGGGGCCAACGTCCTGACTTTC. This gives the protein CAKTGPGANVLTF.

This chain joins TRBV7-9 and TRBJ2-7; maybe TRBD1 (6 bases). The CDR3 runs to 18 residues. Germline CDR1 and CDR2: SEHNR and FQNEAQ (reference sequence). With 5 bases removed from V and 0 bases from J, the gap between germline ends came to 23 bases. As DNA, the CDR3 is TGTGCCAGCAGCCTTCGAGGGACATCCCGTTGCCCCTCCTACGAGCAGTACGTC. Translation gives CASSLRGTSRCPSYEQYV.

Only a few counts were recorded for this clonotype. This chain uses TRBV28 with TRBJ2-7; D perhaps matches TRBD2 (5 bases). Germline assignment: CDR1 MDHEN and CDR2 SYDVKM. V was shortened by 6 bases and J by 0 bases, with 12 bases between the two germline ends. The CDR3 contains 14 residues. The CDR3, as DNA: TGTGCCAGCAGGCCCTCGGGGAGCTCCTACGAGCAGTACGTC. This translates into CASRPSGSSYEQYV.

A few counts support this clonotype. The chain couples TRBV7-2 to TRBJ2-5; perhaps TRBD2 as D (5 bases). Germline CDR1 is SGHTA and CDR2 is FQGNSA. The CDR3 has 13 residues. The germline V and J ends were trimmed by 0 bases and 3 bases, with 5 bases remaining between them. CDR3 in amino acids: CASSLAAEETQYF. Here the CDR3 DNA reads TGTGCCAGCAGCTTAGCAGCGGAAGAGACCCAGTACTTC.

This clonotype was recorded many times. The rearrangement joins TRBV7-9 to TRBJ2-2, with TRBD1 identical over 7 bases. Germline V gives CDR1 SEHNR, CDR2 FQNEAQ (reference sequence). This CDR3 contains 18 residues. The V segment lost 2 bases and the J segment 6 bases; nucleotides outside the gene matches: 15. The CDR3 nucleotides read TGTGCCAGCAGCTTAAGCTCCTTCCGAGACAGGGACCCCGGGGAGCTGTTTTTT. It yields the protein CASSLSSFRDRDPGELFF.

This clonotype was picked up many times. V gene TRBV18 combines with J gene TRBJ2-5; D call uncertain. The CDR3 extends over 13 amino acids. V was pared by 1 base and J by 1 base, with 4 bases between. CDR1 and CDR2 (germline): KGHSH, LQKENI. Written as DNA, the CDR3 is TGTGCCAGCTCACCACTCTCCCAAGAGACCCAGTACTTC. Its protein product is CASSPLSQETQYF.

This clonotype occurred a few times. The chain has TRBV27 and TRBJ2-1; 8 positions match TRBD1. Germline-derived CDR1 and CDR2 are MNHEY and SMNVEV (reference sequence). The V gene end was trimmed by 0 bases and the J gene end by 7 bases; junction bases not matched to a gene: 8. CDR3 length: 16 residues. This CDR3 is CASSLSGQGALNEQFF. CDR3 DNA: TGTGCCAGCAGTTTATCTGGCCAGGGGGCGCTGAATGAGCAGTTCTTC.

This clonotype was counted a few times. The chain uses TRBV6-5 and TRBJ1-1, with D unclear. V lost 4 bases, J lost 1 base, and 13 bases lay in between. Germline V gene lookup returns CDR1 MNHEY and CDR2 SVGAGI. The CDR3 length is 15 residues. The CDR3: CASSLGRAPNTEAFF. The CDR3 nucleotides are TGTGCCAGCAGTTTGGGGAGGGCCCCGAACACTGAAGCTTTCTTT.

This clonotype was detected only a few times. The chain is built from TRBV30 and TRBJ1-1, with D unresolved. Between the trimmed V and J ends, which lost 1 base and 4 bases, there was a span of 7 bases. The CDR3 has 12 residues. The germline V gene has CDR1 GTSNPN and CDR2 SVGIG (reference sequence). CDR3 bases: TGTGCCTGGAGTGAAGTAGGCACTGAAGCTTTCTTT. Translation gives CAWSEVGTEAFF.

This clonotype occurred many times. The CDR3 nucleotides read TGCAGCGTTGGTTTTGGTCTGGAGACCCAGTACTTC. Encoded protein: CSVGFGLETQYF. V and J are TRBV29-1 and TRBJ2-5; D is undetermined. The CDR3 totals 12 residues. Germline V gene sequence: CDR1 SQVTM, CDR2 ANQGSEA. V was shortened by 4 bases and J by 5 bases, with 11 bases between the two germline ends. The full variable domain, its missing parts supplied by reference TRBV29-1 and TRBJ2-5, is SAVISQKPSRDICQRGTSLTIQCQVDSQVTMMFWYRQQPGQSLTLIATANQGSEATYESGFVIDKFPISRPNLTFSTLTVSNMSPEDSSIYLCSVGFGLETQYFGPGTRLLVL.

This clonotype was picked up many times. V usage is TRBV4-3 and J usage is TRBJ2-2; D may be TRBD1 or TRBD2 (5 bases each). The germline V gene encodes CDR1 LGHNA and CDR2 YSLEER. V gave up 3 bases and J gave up 0 bases, with 11 bases separating them. There are 16 residues in the CDR3. CDR3: CASSHGGAANTGELFF. The CDR3 coding sequence is TGCGCCAGCAGCCATGGGGGAGCGGCGAACACCGGGGAGCTGTTTTTT.

This clonotype appeared a few times. The J gene is TRBJ2-1, the V gene TRBV5-6; D not resolved. Germline V gives CDR1 SGHDT, CDR2 YYEEEE. Between the trimmed V and J ends, which lost 2 bases and 9 bases, there was a span of 12 bases. The CDR3 consists of 13 residues. The CDR3 DNA reads TGTGCCAGCAGCTTAGTAGTTCTGGGTGAGCAGTTCTTC. Amino acids: CASSLVVLGEQFF. Looking up the rest from reference TRBV5-6 and TRBJ2-1 gives the full variable domain: DAGVTQSPTHLIKTRGQQVTLRCSPKSGHDTVSWYQQALGQGPQFIFQYYEEEERQRGNFPDRFSGHQFPNYSSELNVNALLLGDSALYLCASSLVVLGEQFFGPGTRLTVL.

The CDR3 coding sequence is TGCGCCAGCAGCCCGGGGACTAGCGGGGACTACAATGAGCAGTTCTTC. Protein product: CASSPGTSGDYNEQFF. The chain is built from TRBV5-1 and TRBJ2-1, with 13 bases that match TRBD2. Germline V gene lookup returns CDR1 SGHRS and CDR2 YFSETQ. Unmatched junction bases numbered 4, after V lost 4 bases and J lost 3 bases. The CDR3 spans 16 residues.

CDR3 nucleotides: TGCGCCAGCAGCCCCTCGGCGGGGAACTACGAGCAGTACTTC. It is translated as CASSPSAGNYEQYF. The chain uses TRBV5-1 and TRBJ2-7, with a weak D call TRBD2 (6 bases). The CDR3 runs to 14 residues. Germline CDR1 reads SGHRS; CDR2 reads YFSETQ. V was trimmed by 4 bases and J by 3 bases, leaving 14 bases between them.